Sequencing of this TCR beta chain was carried out in a study of T cells after yellow fever vaccination. This clonotype was seen at least ten times. Study-level findings and limits: The CD4 and CD8 compartments had a small share of their clonotypes in common. A large majority of primary-vaccination clones showed up again after the booster (approximately 95% CD4, approximately 90% CD8).

A single record per CDR3 protein comes from TCRdb applying MiXCR to the 5' RACE reads. Of tens of thousands of distinct CDR3 sequences listed, over 3.5% were seen once; the top ten hold about 39%. The sequencing used PBMCs, either bulk or a sorted T-cell subset (CD4+, CD8+, memory, or dextramer-sorted; not recorded which), collected on the day of the yellow fever booster vaccination. This TCR came from a man aged 18 to 29 who received the YFV17D yellow fever vaccine.

CDR3 sequence: CASGLGGYEQYF. The CDR3 DNA reads as TGTGCTAGTGGTTTGGGCGGCTACGAGCAGTACTTC. The rearrangement links TRBV12-5 to TRBJ2-7; no firm D call. Trimming pared 1 base from V and 3 bases from J, leaving 4 bases between. The CDR3 runs to 12 residues. Germline loops: CDR1 LGHNT, CDR2 FRNRAP.